These 12 T cell receptor beta chains were all obtained from the same sample, sequenced in a study of post-analysis software for immune sequencing data. cDNA libraries for TCR beta contained unique molecular identifiers. TCRdb called the PCR reads again in MiXCR, with one record for every CDR3 protein. The data contain about 770,000 distinct CDR3 sequences, about 45% of them singletons. Findings of the study overall: In patients, about five TRBV segments were more frequent than in controls, with TRBV5-6, TRBV5-1 and TRBV20-1 among them.

Antigen specificity for these receptors is unknown. Sequenced material: blood. The origin of the receptors is a girl aged 10 to 17 with multiple sclerosis.

The rearrangement uses TRBV28 and TRBJ2-6, with D uncertain. CDR1 and CDR2 from the germline V gene are MDHEN and SYDVKM. The CDR3 covers 14 residues. V was cut by 7 bases and J by 4 bases, with 11 bases left in between. The CDR3 DNA follows: TGTGCCAGCACCCGATGGACCGGGGCCAACGTCCTGACTTTC. This encodes CASTRWTGANVLTF.

This chain connects TRBV28 to TRBJ2-4; TRBD2 might be the D (6 bases). Near its end, the DNA agrees better with TRBJ2-7, so the J call may be wrong. The CDR3 contains 15 residues. Per the germline V gene, CDR1 is MDHEN and CDR2 is SYDVKM. CDR3 nucleotides: TGTGCCAGCAGTTTAGCCGGGGGTCCTAACGGCGAGCAGTACTTC. Residues: CASSLAGGPNGEQYF.

This clonotype showed up just a few times. This chain links TRBV3-1 with TRBJ2-1; 7 bases are a match to TRBD1. V was pared by 4 bases and J by 3 bases, with 3 bases of the junction left unmatched. Looked up from germline, CDR1 is LGHDT and CDR2 is YNNKEL (reference sequence). The CDR3 extends over 14 amino acids. In DNA form, the CDR3 reads TGTGCCAGCAGCCCGGGACAGTACTACAATGAGCAGTTCTTC. Amino acid sequence: CASSPGQYYNEQFF.

The chain recombines TRBV9 with TRBJ2-4; 9 nucleotides line up with TRBD1. V lost 3 bases to trimming and J lost 6 bases; unmatched junction nucleotides: 4. The germline V gene encodes CDR1 SGDLS and CDR2 YYNGEE. This CDR3 is built from 14 residues. CDR3 nucleotides: TGTGCCAGCAGCGCACAGGGGGCCTCAAACATTCAGTACTTC. It codes for CASSAQGASNIQYF.

This clonotype was found many times. The chain links TRBV29-1 to TRBJ2-1; D remains unclear. CDR3 length: 15 residues. Germline V gene data show CDR1 as SQVTM and CDR2 as ANQGSEA. Trimming took off 3 bases at V and 0 bases at J, with 12 bases between the two ends. The CDR3 here is CSVEALDSSYNEQFF. CDR3 DNA: TGCAGCGTTGAGGCCCTGGATAGCTCCTACAATGAGCAGTTCTTC.

In this sample, this clonotype turned up a few times. The chain carries TRBV6-5 and TRBJ2-3, with D perhaps matching TRBD1 or TRBD2 (5 bases each). Germline V gene data show CDR1 as MNHEY and CDR2 as SVGAGI. Deletions cut 5 bases from V and 0 bases from J, with 15 bases between. This CDR3 has 16 amino acids. This CDR3 reads CASSRPGAPSTDTQYF. CDR3 nucleotides: TGTGCCAGCAGTCGCCCCGGGGCTCCTAGCACAGATACGCAGTATTTT.

This clonotype showed up just a few times. CDR3 protein: CASSLLGLATSYEQYF. CDR3 coding DNA: TGCGCCAGCAGCTTACTGGGACTAGCGACCTCCTACGAGCAGTACTTC. The chain links TRBV5-1 to TRBJ2-7, with 10 bases that match TRBD2. Germline V gene lookup returns CDR1 SGHRS and CDR2 YFSETQ. With V trimmed by 2 bases and J by 0 bases, 5 bases remained unmatched. The CDR3 sequence is 16 residues long.

The chain is built from TRBV5-1 and TRBJ2-5, with 9 bases identical to TRBD2. The J call may be wrong; the DNA end is better matched by TRBJ2-7. The CDR3 is made up of 14 amino acids. Looked up from germline, CDR1 is SGHRS and CDR2 is YFSETQ. The CDR3 DNA reads as TGCGCCAGCAGCGAGACTAGCGGCCCCTACGAGCAGTACTTC. Protein: CASSETSGPYEQYF.

There are a few counts of this clonotype. The genes are TRBV28 and TRBJ2-5; D unclear. Germline V gene data show CDR1 as MDHEN and CDR2 as SYDVKM. The V gene lost 6 bases and the J gene lost 2 bases, with 10 bases spanning the gap. This CDR3 contains 13 residues. CDR3 residues: CASRLGLQETQYF. Here the CDR3 DNA reads TGTGCCAGCAGGCTCGGATTGCAAGAGACCCAGTACTTC.

The chain carries TRBV20-1 and TRBJ2-1; the D is unclear. Trimming pared 3 bases from V and 5 bases from J, leaving 8 bases between. The length of the CDR3 is 12 residues. Germline CDR1 reads DFQATT; CDR2 reads SNEGSKA (reference sequence). The DNA of the CDR3 is TGCAGTGCTAGTTCGAGGAACAATGAGCAGTTCTTC. Translated: CSASSRNNEQFF.

For the CDR3, the DNA is TGTGCCAGCAGTATGACTAACTACAATGAGCAGTTCTTC. Translation gives CASSMTNYNEQFF. The J gene is TRBJ2-1, the V gene TRBV6-5, with D tentatively TRBD2 (5 bases). Trimming shortened V by 5 bases and J by 3 bases, and 8 bases separated the two germline ends. CDR3 length: 13 amino acids. CDR1 and CDR2 (germline): MNHEY, SVGAGI.

The chain carries TRBV12-3 or TRBV12-4 and TRBJ2-5; D is unresolved. The V gene lost 6 bases and the J gene lost 5 bases, with 16 bases spanning the gap. The CDR3 has 14 residues. The CDR3 DNA sequence: TGTGCCAGCAGCAGACTCATTATGGGGGAGACCCAGTACTTC. Translating gives CASSRLIMGETQYF.